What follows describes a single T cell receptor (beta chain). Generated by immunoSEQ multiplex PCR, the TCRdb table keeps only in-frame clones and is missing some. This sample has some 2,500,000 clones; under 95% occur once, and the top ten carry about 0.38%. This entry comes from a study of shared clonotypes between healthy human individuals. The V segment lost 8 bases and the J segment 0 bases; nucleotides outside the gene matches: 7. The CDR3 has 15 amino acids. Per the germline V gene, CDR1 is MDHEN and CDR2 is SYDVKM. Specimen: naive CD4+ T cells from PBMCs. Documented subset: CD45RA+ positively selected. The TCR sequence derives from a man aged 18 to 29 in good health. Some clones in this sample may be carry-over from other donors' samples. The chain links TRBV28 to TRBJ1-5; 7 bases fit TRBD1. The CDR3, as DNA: TGTGCCAGCTGGGCCGACAGGGTTAGCAATCAGCCCCAGCATTTT. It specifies CASWADRVSNQPQHF.